This T cell receptor (beta chain) was retrieved from a study of blood T cells in healthy people across ages. CDR3 length: 17 residues. In germline, CDR1 is SGHVS, CDR2 FNYEAQ. The V and J ends lost 1 base and 0 bases, in that order; junction bases with no gene match: 5. Primed by a sample-barcoded 5' primer and a J-beta primer mix, a second PCR proceeded for about 6 to 11 cycles. TCRdb processed the 5' RACE reads anew with MiXCR; each CDR3 protein has one entry. The data show 1.5 million to 2 million distinct CDR3 sequences, 28% seen once. This TCR was sampled from a woman in her twenties or thirties in good health. The sample consisted of blood. V is TRBV7-6 and J is TRBJ2-1; TRBD2 aligns across 8 bases. This CDR3 is CASSLGILAASYNEQFF. Here the CDR3 DNA reads TGTGCCAGCAGCTTAGGTATACTAGCGGCCTCCTACAATGAGCAGTTCTTC.